The count of the clone carrying this T cell receptor beta chain is one. Its antigen is as yet unknown. The sample is drawn from a study of PD-1 blockade in classical Hodgkin lymphoma. Notes on the study in general: Baseline diversity was lower in partial responders and progressors than complete responders. In CD4+ cells, TCR diversity went up significantly by C4D1, but in CD8+ cells it did not.

Sequencing used immunoSEQ multiplex PCR; TCRdb keeps in-frame clones, though not all of them. Of roughly 100,000 clones in the sample, about 89% were seen once. The CDR3 contains 18 residues. V lost 2 bases to trimming and J lost 1 base, with 17 bases between them. CDR1 is MNHEY and CDR2 is SMNVEV in the germline V gene (reference sequence). Each patient experienced a relapse that followed autologous stem cell transplantation, and brentuximab vedotin exposure varied. Sample: peripheral blood mononuclear cells (PBMCs), taken before the second cycle of nivolumab. The chain carries TRBV27 and TRBJ1-4; D remains ambiguous. This TCR was sampled from a human donor with classical Hodgkin lymphoma. For the CDR3, the DNA is TGTGCCAGCAGTTTAATCGGACCGCCCGATGTAACTAATGAAAAACTGTTTTTT. Amino acid sequence: CASSLIGPPDVTNEKLFF.